Shown below are 2 T cell receptor beta chains from a single sample sequenced in a study of CD8 T cells in ankylosing spondylitis. TCRdb reprocessed the 5' RACE reads with MiXCR, giving one entry per CDR3 protein. The table shows 200,000 or so distinct CDR3 sequences, with approximately 18% occurring only once. Input material: blood, either unsorted or a sorted T cell fraction (not recorded which). These receptors were taken from a male donor aged 10-35 years with ankylosing spondylitis or in good health (not recorded which).

The chain couples TRBV5-1 to TRBJ2-5, with D unresolved. Germline V gives CDR1 SGHRS, CDR2 YFSETQ. Trimming removed 5 bases from V and 3 bases from J, with 8 bases in between. This CDR3 has 12 residues. The chain's CDR3 is CASRGIEETQYF. CDR3 nucleotide sequence: TGCGCCAGCAGAGGGATCGAAGAGACCCAGTACTTC.

The V and J genes are TRBV20-1 and TRBJ2-1; no clear D gene. Germline-derived CDR1 and CDR2 are DFQATT and SNEGSKA (reference sequence). The V and J ends lost 3 bases and 2 bases respectively, with 2 bases between them. The CDR3 totals 11 residues. The CDR3 is CSASPYNEQFF. Written as DNA, the CDR3 is TGCAGTGCTAGTCCCTACAATGAGCAGTTCTTC.